Below are 24 T cell receptor beta chains sequenced from a single sample in a study of shared clonotypes between healthy human individuals. Naive CD8 isolation took CD45RO-negative cells positively selected for CCR7 and excluded terminally differentiated effector memory CD45RA+ cells. Sequenced by immunoSEQ multiplex PCR; TCRdb stores in-frame clones only, minus some. The data contain some 600,000 clones, about 95% of them singletons. Material for sequencing was naive CD8+ T cells sorted from blood. Source of these receptors: a woman in her twenties or thirties in good health.

The CDR3: CASSPRGGYQETQYF. The DNA of the CDR3 is TGTGCCAGCAGCCCGCGGGGGGGGTACCAAGAGACCCAGTACTTC. The rearrangement joins TRBV5-6 to TRBJ2-5, with 9 bases fitting TRBD2. This CDR3 spans 15 amino acids. Germline CDR1 reads SGHDT; CDR2 reads YYEEEE. V lost 4 bases and J lost 0; bases outside the gene matches: 4.

For this clone: The sample contains more than one DNA sequence encoding this CDR3. The rearrangement uses TRBV28 and TRBJ2-1, with TRBD2 matching 11 bases. The CDR3 has 15 amino acids. The V gene's germline CDR1 is MDHEN and CDR2 SYDVKM. The trim removed 2 bases at V and 6 bases at J, leaving 3 bases unmatched. The DNA of the CDR3 is TGTGCCAGCAGTTTAGGGACTAGCGGCCGCAATGAGCAGTTCTTC. This codes for CASSLGTSGRNEQFF.

In its sample, this clone was seen once. The chain recombines TRBV18 with TRBJ1-1; TRBD1 agrees at 7 bases. The ends lost 0 bases at V and 7 bases at J; junction bases unmatched: 17. The CDR3 runs to 18 residues. Germline assignment: CDR1 KGHSH and CDR2 LQKENI. This CDR3 reads CASSPPVLRGLVSFEAFF. CDR3 DNA sequence: TGTGCCAGCTCACCACCGGTCCTTAGGGGGCTCGTTTCCTTTGAAGCTTTCTTT.

CDR3 loop: CASSPTGQGGNEQFF. The CDR3 DNA is TGTGCCAGCAGTCCAACGGGACAGGGGGGAAATGAGCAGTTCTTC. The chain joins TRBV6-5 to TRBJ2-1; 11 nucleotides align to TRBD1. This CDR3 comprises 15 residues. Germline CDR1 is MNHEY and CDR2 is SVGAGI. The J segment lost 7 bases and the V segment lost 5 bases, leaving 7 bases of the junction unmatched.

The chain employs TRBV10-1 and TRBJ2-1; TRBD1 agrees at 11 bases. CDR1 WNHNN and CDR2 SYGVQD come from the germline V gene (reference sequence). CDR3 length: 14 residues. The ends lost 6 bases at V and 8 bases at J; junction bases unmatched: 6. CDR3: CASSGTGGDYEQFF. CDR3 bases: TGCGCCAGCAGCGGGACAGGGGGGGACTATGAGCAGTTCTTC.

V usage is TRBV30 and J usage is TRBJ2-3, with D possibly matching TRBD1 (7 bases). Per germline, CDR1 GTSNPN and CDR2 SVGIG (reference sequence). Trimming stripped 2 bases from V and 10 bases from J, with 16 bases between. The CDR3 runs to 13 residues. In DNA, the CDR3 is TGTGCCTGGAGTCCGCCCCCAGGGGGGCCGCAGTATTTT. Translated, it gives CAWSPPPGGPQYF.

V and J are TRBV10-1 and TRBJ2-7, with 7 positions matching TRBD1. V lost 8 bases and J lost 2; bases outside the gene matches: 3. Looked up from germline, CDR1 is WNHNN and CDR2 is SYGVQD (reference sequence). The CDR3 has 12 amino acids. CDR3 in amino acids: CASGDSTYEQYF. For the CDR3, the DNA is TGCGCCAGCGGGGACAGTACCTACGAGCAGTACTTC.

The chain recombines TRBV11-2 with TRBJ2-1; 9 bases fit TRBD2. V shed 1 base and J 8 bases; nucleotides not matched to a gene: 12. The CDR3 covers 17 residues. Germline V CDR1 and CDR2: SGHAT, FQNNGV. For the CDR3, the DNA is TGTGCCAGCAGCTTAGGGGCGGCGGGAGGGGCAGGGGATGAGCAGTTCTTC. Residues: CASSLGAAGGAGDEQFF. Drawing the rest from reference TRBV11-2 and TRBJ2-1, the complete variable domain is EAGVAQSPRYKIIEKRQSVAFWCNPISGHATLYWYQQILGQGPKLLIQFQNNGVVDDSQLPKDRFSAERLKGVDSTLKIQPAKLEDSAVYLCASSLGAAGGAGDEQFFGPGTRLTVL.

DNA of the CDR3: TGTGCCAGCAGGCTTAGCGGGAACACGGGAGATACGCAGTATTTT. This sequence encodes CASRLSGNTGDTQYF. The chain joins TRBV7-2 to TRBJ2-3; 8 nucleotides match TRBD2. The CDR3 runs to 15 residues. Germline CDR1 SGHTA, CDR2 FQGNSA. Trimming at V came to 6 bases and at J to 5 bases, leaving 10 bases not matched to a gene.

This sequence joins TRBV15 and TRBJ2-7; D is undetermined. The germline V gene has CDR1 LNHNV and CDR2 YYDKDF (reference sequence). The germline V and J ends were trimmed by 2 bases and 6 bases, with 11 bases remaining between them. There are 13 residues in the CDR3. This CDR3 reads CATSRTPNREQYF. Written as DNA, the CDR3 is TGTGCCACCAGCAGAACGCCTAATCGCGAGCAGTACTTC. The entire variable domain, with the rest obtained from reference TRBV15 and TRBJ2-7, is as follows: DAMVIQNPRYQVTQFGKPVTLSCSQTLNHNVMYWYQQKSSQAPKLLFHYYDKDFNNEADTPDNFQSRRPNTSFCFLDIRSPGLGDTAMYLCATSRTPNREQYFGPGTRLTVT.

The chain recombines TRBV27 with TRBJ1-1; D is ambiguous. V gave up 1 base and J gave up 0 bases, with 6 bases separating them. The CDR3 runs to 14 residues. Germline V gives CDR1 MNHEY, CDR2 SMNVEV (reference sequence). CDR3: CASSLFPVNTEAFF. For the CDR3, the DNA is TGTGCCAGCAGTTTATTCCCCGTGAACACTGAAGCTTTCTTT.

The chain joins TRBV15 to TRBJ2-3, with 13 bases lining up with TRBD2. The germline V gene encodes CDR1 LNHNV and CDR2 YYDKDF (reference sequence). This CDR3 is 16 amino acids long. V gave up 4 bases and J gave up 4 bases; unmatched junction bases: 5. The CDR3 loop reads CATSTRLAGGADTQYF. The DNA for the CDR3 is TGTGCCACCAGCACTAGACTAGCGGGAGGTGCAGATACGCAGTATTTT.

The rearrangement uses TRBV10-3 and TRBJ2-7; 11 bases are a match to TRBD1. The CDR3 runs 15 residues. Losses at the gene ends were 0 bases for V and 4 bases for J; bases not matched to a gene: 2. CDR1 is ENHRY, CDR2 SYGVKD, per germline. The CDR3 protein is CAISESGDRGYEQYF. The DNA of the CDR3 is TGTGCCATCAGTGAGTCGGGGGACAGGGGGTACGAGCAGTACTTC.

The chain employs TRBV11-1 and TRBJ1-5; 10 bases match TRBD1. The V and J ends lost 3 bases and 7 bases, in that order; junction bases with no gene match: 6. The CDR3 runs 15 residues. The germline V gene has CDR1 SGHAT and CDR2 FQDESV (reference sequence). CDR3 sequence (DNA): TGTGCCAGCAGCTTCGGGACAGGGGCTGGCCAGCCCCAGCATTTT. Protein product: CASSFGTGAGQPQHF.

J is TRBJ1-5 and V is TRBV4-1, with 7 bases matching TRBD1. V trimming: 2 bases; J trimming: 4 bases; junction bases outside the gene matches: 17. This CDR3 comprises 19 residues. CDR1 is MGHRA and CDR2 is YSYEKL in the germline V gene. This CDR3 is CASSQIPRDSQNPNQPQHF. The CDR3 nucleotides are TGCGCCAGCAGCCAAATCCCCCGGGACAGTCAAAATCCTAATCAGCCCCAGCATTTT.

CDR3 in amino acids: CASAGSDGAYF. CDR3 DNA: TGCGCCAGTGCAGGGAGTGATGGAGCTTACTTC. The J gene is TRBJ2-7, the V gene TRBV10-2, with D perhaps TRBD1 or TRBD2 (5 bases each). The CDR3 has 11 amino acids. CDR1 is WSHSY and CDR2 is SAAADI in the germline V gene. The V end lost 9 bases, the J end lost 13 bases, and 19 bases lay between the germline ends.

A single count supports this clone. The V gene is TRBV7-9, the J gene TRBJ2-3; TRBD2 agrees at 9 bases. CDR3 length: 17 amino acids. The germline gives CDR1 SEHNR, CDR2 FQNEAQ (reference sequence). V was clipped by 2 bases and J by 5 bases; unmatched bases: 11. The CDR3: CASSLNALAGLQDTQYF. Written as DNA, the CDR3 is TGTGCCAGCAGCTTAAACGCGCTAGCGGGATTACAAGATACGCAGTATTTT.

In its sample, this clone was seen once. J is TRBJ2-1 and V is TRBV6-5; 10 bases match TRBD2. V lost 6 bases, J lost 3 bases, and 2 bases stayed unmatched. Germline V gene lookup returns CDR1 MNHEY and CDR2 SVGAGI. The CDR3 runs 14 residues. DNA of the CDR3: TGTGCCAGCAGCTCTAGCGGGAGCTACAATGAGCAGTTCTTC. Translating gives CASSSSGSYNEQFF.

J is TRBJ2-1 and V is TRBV2; 8 bases are shared with TRBD2. The CDR3 runs to 14 residues. V lost 8 bases and J lost 5; bases outside the gene matches: 8. CDR1 and CDR2 (germline): SNHLY, FYNNEI. CDR3 loop: CASPPAGDHNEQFF. CDR3 in DNA: TGTGCCAGCCCCCCAGCGGGAGACCACAATGAGCAGTTCTTC.

The gene calls are TRBV27 and TRBJ1-1, with TRBD1 identical over 9 bases. Germline-derived CDR1 and CDR2 are MNHEY and SMNVEV (reference sequence). CDR3 length: 19 residues. V trimming: 2 bases; J trimming: 4 bases; junction bases outside the gene matches: 17. This CDR3 reads CASSLHHAGTGPQATEAFF. As DNA, the CDR3 is TGTGCCAGCAGTTTACACCACGCCGGGACAGGGCCGCAGGCCACTGAAGCTTTCTTT.

The chain combines TRBV7-8 with TRBJ1-1; 10 nucleotides agree with TRBD1. Looked up from germline, CDR1 is SGHVS and CDR2 is FQNEAQ. With 2 bases clipped from V and 4 bases from J, the junction kept 4 bases outside the gene matches. The length of the CDR3 is 15 residues. The CDR3 region is CASSLWTGGTTEAFF. For the CDR3, the DNA is TGTGCCAGCAGCTTATGGACAGGGGGGACCACTGAAGCTTTCTTT.

The chain uses TRBV28 and TRBJ2-3; the D call may be TRBD1 or TRBD2 (6 bases each). Trimming cost V 3 bases and J 0 bases, with 19 bases left between them. CDR1 and CDR2 from the germline V gene are MDHEN and SYDVKM. This CDR3 comprises 18 residues. CDR3 residues: CASSFPGRTATSTDTQYF. CDR3 nucleotide sequence: TGTGCCAGCAGTTTCCCTGGGAGGACAGCTACTAGCACAGATACGCAGTATTTT. The variable domain in full, with the rest retrieved from reference TRBV28 and TRBJ2-3, is DVKVTQSSRYLVKRTGEKVFLECVQDMDHENMFWYRQDPGLGLRLIYFSYDVKMKEKGDIPEGYSVSREKKERFSLILESASTNQTSMYLCASSFPGRTATSTDTQYFGPGTRLTVL.

This chain links TRBV27 with TRBJ2-5; the D is unclear. Trimming took off 8 bases at V and 5 bases at J, with 12 bases between the two ends. The CDR3 is made up of 12 amino acids. Germline lookup yields CDR1 MNHEY and CDR2 SMNVEV (reference sequence). CDR3 coding DNA: TGTGCCAGCGGGCTAGGCCCGGAGACCCAGTACTTC. Its translation: CASGLGPETQYF.

The gene calls are TRBV7-8 and TRBJ1-1; D is unresolved. V lost 4 bases and J 1 base, leaving 7 bases between the germline ends. Per germline, CDR1 SGHVS and CDR2 FQNEAQ. CDR3 length equals 13 residues. CDR3 protein: CASSSRTNTEAFF. The CDR3 DNA sequence: TGTGCCAGCAGCTCGCGTACGAACACTGAAGCTTTCTTT.